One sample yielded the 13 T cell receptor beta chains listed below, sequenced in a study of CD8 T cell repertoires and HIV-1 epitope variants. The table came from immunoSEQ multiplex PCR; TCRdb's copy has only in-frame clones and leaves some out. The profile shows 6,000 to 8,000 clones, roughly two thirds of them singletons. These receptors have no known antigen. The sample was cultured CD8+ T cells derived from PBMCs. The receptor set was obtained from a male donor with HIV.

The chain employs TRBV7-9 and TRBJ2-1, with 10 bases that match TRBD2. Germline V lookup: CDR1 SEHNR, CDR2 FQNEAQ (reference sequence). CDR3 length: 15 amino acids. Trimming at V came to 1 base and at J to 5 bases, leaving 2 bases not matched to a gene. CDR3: CASSLVAGGNNEQFF. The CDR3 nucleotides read TGTGCCAGCAGCTTAGTAGCGGGGGGTAACAATGAGCAGTTCTTC.

CDR3 sequence reads: CASSDARAGGNQPQHF. The CDR3 nucleotides read TGTGCCAGCAGCGATGCTCGGGCTGGGGGCAATCAGCCCCAGCATTTT. The rearrangement joins TRBV7-9 to TRBJ1-5; D unresolved. The CDR3 is 16 residues long. V was clipped by 5 bases and J by 2 bases, with 16 bases between them. Germline V gene data show CDR1 as SEHNR and CDR2 as FQNEAQ (reference sequence). The full variable domain, rest sourced from reference TRBV7-9 and TRBJ1-5, is DTGVSQNPRHKITKRGQNVTFRCDPISEHNRLYWYRQTLGQGPEFLTYFQNEAQLEKSRLLSDRFSAERPKGSFSTLEIQRTEQGDSAMYLCASSDARAGGNQPQHFGDGTRLSIL.

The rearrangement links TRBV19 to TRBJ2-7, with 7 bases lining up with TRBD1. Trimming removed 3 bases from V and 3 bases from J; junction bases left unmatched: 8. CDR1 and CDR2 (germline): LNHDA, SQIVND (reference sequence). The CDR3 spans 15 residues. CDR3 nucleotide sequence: TGTGCCAGTAGTATGGGCCTCGGGACAGACTACGAGCAGTACTTC. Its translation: CASSMGLGTDYEQYF.

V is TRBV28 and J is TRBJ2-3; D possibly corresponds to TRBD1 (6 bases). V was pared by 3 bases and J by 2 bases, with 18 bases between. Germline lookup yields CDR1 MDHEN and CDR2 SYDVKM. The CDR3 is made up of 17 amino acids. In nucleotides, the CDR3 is TGTGCCAGCAGTTTGTTCCGGGACACGCAAGACACAGATACGCAGTATTTT. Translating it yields CASSLFRDTQDTDTQYF.

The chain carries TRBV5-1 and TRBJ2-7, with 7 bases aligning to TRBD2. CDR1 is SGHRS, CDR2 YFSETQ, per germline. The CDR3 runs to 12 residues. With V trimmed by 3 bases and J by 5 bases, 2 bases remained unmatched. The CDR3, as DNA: TGCGCCAGCAGCTGGGAGGGCGACGAGCAGTACTTC. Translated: CASSWEGDEQYF.

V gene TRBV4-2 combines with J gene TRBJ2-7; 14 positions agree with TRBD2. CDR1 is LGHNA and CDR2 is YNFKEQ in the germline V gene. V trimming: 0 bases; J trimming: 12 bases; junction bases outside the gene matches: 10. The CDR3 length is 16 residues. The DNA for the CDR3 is TGTGCCAGCAGCCAAGAAATCGGGACTAGCGGGGGTCCGATGTACTTC. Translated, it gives CASSQEIGTSGGPMYF.

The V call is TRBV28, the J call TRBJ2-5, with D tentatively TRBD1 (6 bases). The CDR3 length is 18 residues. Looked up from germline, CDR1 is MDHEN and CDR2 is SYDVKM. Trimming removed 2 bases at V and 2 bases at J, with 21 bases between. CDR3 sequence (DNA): TGTGCCAGCAGTTTAGAAGAACTGGACAGCAGGGAACAAGAGACCCAGTACTTC. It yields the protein CASSLEELDSREQETQYF.

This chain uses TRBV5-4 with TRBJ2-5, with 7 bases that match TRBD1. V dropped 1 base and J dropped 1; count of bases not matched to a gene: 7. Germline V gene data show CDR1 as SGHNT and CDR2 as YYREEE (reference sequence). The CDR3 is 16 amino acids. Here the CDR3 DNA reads TGTGCCAGCAGCTTGCTCGGGACAGAACTCCAAGAGACCCAGTACTTC. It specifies CASSLLGTELQETQYF.

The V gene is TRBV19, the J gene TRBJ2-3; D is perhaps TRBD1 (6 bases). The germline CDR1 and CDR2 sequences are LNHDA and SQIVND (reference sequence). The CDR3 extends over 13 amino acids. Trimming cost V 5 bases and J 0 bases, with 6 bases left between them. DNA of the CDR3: TGTGCCAGTAGTGGGGGCAGCACAGATACGCAGTATTTT. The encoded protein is CASSGGSTDTQYF.

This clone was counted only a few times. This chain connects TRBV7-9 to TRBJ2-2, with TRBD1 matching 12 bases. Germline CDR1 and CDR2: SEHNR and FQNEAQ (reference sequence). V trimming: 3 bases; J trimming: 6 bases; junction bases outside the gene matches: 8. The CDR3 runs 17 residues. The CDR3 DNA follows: TGTGCCAGCAGCTTGGGGACAGGGGGCGCGATGGCCGGGGAGCTGTTTTTT. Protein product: CASSLGTGGAMAGELFF.

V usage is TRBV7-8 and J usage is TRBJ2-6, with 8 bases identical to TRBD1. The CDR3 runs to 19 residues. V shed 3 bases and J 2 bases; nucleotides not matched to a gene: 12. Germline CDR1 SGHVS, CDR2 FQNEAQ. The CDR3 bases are TGTGCCAGCAGCTTCTACGGACAGGGAGGAAACGCTGGGGCCAACGTCCTGACTTTC. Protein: CASSFYGQGGNAGANVLTF.

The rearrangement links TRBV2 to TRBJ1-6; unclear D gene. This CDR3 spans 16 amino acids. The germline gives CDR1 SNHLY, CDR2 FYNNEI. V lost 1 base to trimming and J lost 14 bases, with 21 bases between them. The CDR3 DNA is TGTGCCAGCAGTGAAGAGGTCGGCCCTACGGTCGAAGCCCTCCACTTT. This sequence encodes CASSEEVGPTVEALHF.

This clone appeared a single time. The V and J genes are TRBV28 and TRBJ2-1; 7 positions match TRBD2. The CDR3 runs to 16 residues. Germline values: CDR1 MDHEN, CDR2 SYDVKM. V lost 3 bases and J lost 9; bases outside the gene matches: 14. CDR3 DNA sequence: TGTGCCAGCAGTTTCCCTAGGATGGGAGGGCCGATTGAGCAGTTCTTC. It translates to CASSFPRMGGPIEQFF.